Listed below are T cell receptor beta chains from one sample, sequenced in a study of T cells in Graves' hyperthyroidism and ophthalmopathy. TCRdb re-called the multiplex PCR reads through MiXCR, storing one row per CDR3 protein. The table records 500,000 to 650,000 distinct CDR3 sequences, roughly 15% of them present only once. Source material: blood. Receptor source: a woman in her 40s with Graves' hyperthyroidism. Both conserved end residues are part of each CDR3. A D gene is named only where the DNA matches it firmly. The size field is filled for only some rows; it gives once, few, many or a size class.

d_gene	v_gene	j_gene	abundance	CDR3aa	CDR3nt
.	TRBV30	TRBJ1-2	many	CAWSAGSGYGYTF	TGTGCCTGGAGTGCAGGCTCGGGCTATGGCTACACCTTC
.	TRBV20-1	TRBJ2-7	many	CSAQAYYEQYF	TGCAGTGCCCAAGCCTACTACGAGCAGTACTTC
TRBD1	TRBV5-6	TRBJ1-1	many	CASSSGQGSTEAFF	TGTGCCAGCAGCTCCGGACAGGGCTCCACTGAAGCTTTCTTT
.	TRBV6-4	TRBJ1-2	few	CASSPNGQNYGYTF	TGTGCCAGCAGCCCGAACGGACAGAACTATGGCTACACCTTC
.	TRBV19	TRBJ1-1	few	CATRDRRLTEAFF	TGTGCCACCCGGGACCGGCGGCTCACTGAAGCTTTCTTT
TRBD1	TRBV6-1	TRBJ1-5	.	CASSVGTAINQPQHF	TGTGCCAGCAGCGTAGGGACAGCCATAAATCAGCCCCAGCATTTT
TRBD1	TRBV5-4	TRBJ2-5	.	CASRHRGVQQETQYF	TGTGCCAGCAGGCACAGGGGGGTACAACAAGAGACCCAGTACTTC
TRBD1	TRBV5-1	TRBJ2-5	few	CASSKGQGARETQYF	TGCGCCAGCAGCAAGGGACAGGGGGCTCGGGAGACCCAGTACTTC
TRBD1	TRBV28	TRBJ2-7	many	CASSTRDRANEQYF	TGTGCCAGCAGTACTCGGGACAGGGCAAACGAGCAGTACTTC
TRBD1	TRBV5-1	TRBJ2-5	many	CASSTGGETQYF	TGCGCCAGCAGCACAGGGGGAGAGACCCAGTACTTC
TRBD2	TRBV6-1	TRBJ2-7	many	CASSEAAGGGYEQYF	TGTGCCAGCAGTGAAGCGGCGGGAGGAGGGTACGAGCAGTACTTC
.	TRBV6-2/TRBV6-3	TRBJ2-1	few	CASARHQGYNEQFF	TGTGCCAGCGCACGCCACCAAGGGTACAATGAGCAGTTCTTC
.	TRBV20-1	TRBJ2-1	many	CSAQDRTYNEQFF	TGCAGTGCACAAGACAGGACCTACAATGAGCAGTTCTTC
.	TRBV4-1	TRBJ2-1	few	CASSRSELYNEQFF	TGCGCCAGCAGCCGTAGCGAACTTTACAATGAGCAGTTCTTC
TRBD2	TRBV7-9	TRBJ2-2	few	CASRPPILAGDTGELFF	TGTGCCAGCAGACCACCAATTCTAGCGGGAGATACCGGGGAGCTGTTTTTT
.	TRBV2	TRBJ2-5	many	CASETLRTGGTRNF	TGTGCCAGCGAAACGTTACGGACAGGCGGGACGCGGAACTTC
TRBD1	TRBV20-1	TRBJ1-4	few	CSAMGQINEKLFF	TGCAGTGCCATGGGACAGATTAATGAAAAACTGTTTTTT
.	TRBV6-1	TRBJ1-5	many	CASTLDFSFPDSNQPQHF	TGTGCCAGCACCCTAGACTTTTCCTTCCCTGATAGCAATCAGCCCCAGCATTTT
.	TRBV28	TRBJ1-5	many	CASRRRDSNQPQHF	TGTGCCAGCAGGCGGAGGGATAGCAATCAGCCCCAGCATTTT
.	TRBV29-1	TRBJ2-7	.	CSVRDVYEQYF	TGCAGCGTTCGGGACGTCTACGAGCAGTACTTC
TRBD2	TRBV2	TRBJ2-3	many	CASETSGRADTQYF	TGTGCCAGCGAAACTAGCGGGAGGGCAGATACGCAGTATTTT
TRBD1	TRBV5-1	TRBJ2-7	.	CASSRDRGIERHF	TGTGCCAGCAGCAGGGACAGGGGGATCGAGCGGCACTTC
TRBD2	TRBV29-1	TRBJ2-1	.	CSVSGLASSYNEQFF	TGCAGCGTTTCAGGACTAGCGAGCTCCTACAATGAGCAGTTCTTC
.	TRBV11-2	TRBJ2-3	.	CASSLVVSTDTQYF	TGTGCCAGCAGCTTAGTCGTGAGCACAGATACGCAGTATTTT
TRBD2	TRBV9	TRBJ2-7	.	CASSGGLAGDYNEQYF	TGTGCCAGCAGCGGAGGACTAGCGGGAGATTATAACGAGCAGTACTTC
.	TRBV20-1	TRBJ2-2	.	CSAPRGYDTGELFF	TGCAGTGCTCCTCGGGGTTACGACACCGGGGAGCTGTTTTTT
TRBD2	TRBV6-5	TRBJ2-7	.	CASSYGGGRAGNEQYF	TGTGCCAGCAGTTACGGCGGGGGGCGGGCTGGGAACGAGCAGTACTTC
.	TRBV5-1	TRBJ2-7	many	CASRPGSGYEQYF	TGCGCCAGCAGGCCAGGGTCGGGGTACGAGCAGTACTTC
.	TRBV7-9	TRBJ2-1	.	CASSLSTSYNEQFF	TGTGCCAGCAGCTTGAGCACATCCTACAATGAGCAGTTCTTC